The source of this T cell receptor beta chain is a study of blood T cell repertoires in COVID-19. Assay: immunoSEQ multiplex PCR; the TCRdb copy retains only in-frame clones and omits some. Among tens of thousands of clones listed, about 88% were seen once. This clonotype originated in an elderly man with acute or convalescent COVID-19. The specimen was peripheral blood.

CDR3: CATNDRGTSASREQYF. CDR3 nucleotide sequence: TGTGCCACCAACGACAGGGGGACCTCCGCTTCGCGTGAGCAGTACTTC. This sequence joins TRBV28 and TRBJ2-7; 9 nucleotides agree with TRBD1. Trimming cost V 10 bases and J 7 bases; bases outside gene matches: 20. The CDR3 has 16 residues. Germline loops: CDR1 MDHEN, CDR2 SYDVKM.